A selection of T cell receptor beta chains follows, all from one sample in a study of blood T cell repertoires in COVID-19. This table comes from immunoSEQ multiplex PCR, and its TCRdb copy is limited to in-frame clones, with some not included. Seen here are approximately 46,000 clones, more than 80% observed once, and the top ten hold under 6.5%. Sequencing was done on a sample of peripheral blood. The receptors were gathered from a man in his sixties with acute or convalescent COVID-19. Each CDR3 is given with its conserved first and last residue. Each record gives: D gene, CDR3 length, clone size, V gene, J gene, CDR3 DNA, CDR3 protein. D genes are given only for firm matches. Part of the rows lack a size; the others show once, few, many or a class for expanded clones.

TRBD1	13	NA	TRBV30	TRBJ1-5	TGTGCCTGGGCGGACAGGGCTGGTCAGCCCCAGCATTTT	CAWADRAGQPQHF
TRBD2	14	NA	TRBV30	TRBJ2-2	TGTGCCTGGAAACTAGCGGGAGAATTCGGGGAGCTGTTTTTT	CAWKLAGEFGELFF
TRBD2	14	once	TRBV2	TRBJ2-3	TGTGCCAGCAGCCTACTAGCGGCCTCAGATACGCAGTATTTT	CASSLLAASDTQYF
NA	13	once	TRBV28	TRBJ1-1	TGTGCCAGCAGCACCCGGGAGAGCACTGAAGCTTTCTTT	CASSTRESTEAFF
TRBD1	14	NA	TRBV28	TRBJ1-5	TGTGCCAGCAGTTTCCGACAGGGCGATCAGCCCCAGCATTTT	CASSFRQGDQPQHF
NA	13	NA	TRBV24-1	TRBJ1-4	TGTGCCACCAGTGATGCCTACAATGAAAAACTGTTTTTT	CATSDAYNEKLFF
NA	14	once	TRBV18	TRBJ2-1	TGTGCCAGCTCTCCGGGGGGCGTCTACAATGAGCAGTTCTTC	CASSPGGVYNEQFF
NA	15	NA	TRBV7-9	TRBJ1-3	TGTGCCAGCAGCTTAAAGCCAGGGAAAGGAAACACCATATATTTT	CASSLKPGKGNTIYF
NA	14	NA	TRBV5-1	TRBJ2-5	TGCGCCAGCAGCCCGGCGCCAGGGCAAGAGACCCAGTACTTC	CASSPAPGQETQYF
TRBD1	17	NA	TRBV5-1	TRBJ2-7	TGCGCCAGCAGCTTGAGGTTGGGGGACAGGAGTACCTACGAGCAGTACTTC	CASSLRLGDRSTYEQYF
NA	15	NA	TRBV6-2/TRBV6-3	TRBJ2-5	TGTGCCAGCAGTCGTTTAGGACAGCATATTGAGACCCAGTACTTC	CASSRLGQHIETQYF
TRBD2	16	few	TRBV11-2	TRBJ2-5	TGTGCCAGCAGCTTAGGCCTTAGCGGGCTGCAAGAGACCCAGTACTTC	CASSLGLSGLQETQYF
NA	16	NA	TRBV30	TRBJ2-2	TGTGCCTGGAGTGTACGGGGAACGAGGAACACCGGGGAGCTGTTTTTT	CAWSVRGTRNTGELFF
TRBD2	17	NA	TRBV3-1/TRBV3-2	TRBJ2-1	TGTGCCAGCAGCTCCATAGGGGAACTAGCGTGGAGGGGTGAGCAGTTCTTC	CASSSIGELAWRGEQFF
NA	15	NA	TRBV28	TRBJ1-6	TGTGCCAGCAGACTAGGAGGCTTGTATAATTCACCCCTCCACTTT	CASRLGGLYNSPLHF
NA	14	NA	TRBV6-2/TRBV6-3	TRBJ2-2	TGTGCCAGCAGTTTCCGCGTAAACACCGGGGAGCTGTTTTTT	CASSFRVNTGELFF
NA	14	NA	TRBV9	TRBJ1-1	TGTGCCAGCAACCCAGTGGAGGGGTACACTGAAGCTTTCTTT	CASNPVEGYTEAFF
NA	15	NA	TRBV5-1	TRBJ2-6	TGCGCCAGCAGCTTGGGGGCTGCTGGGGCCAACGTCCTGACTTTC	CASSLGAAGANVLTF
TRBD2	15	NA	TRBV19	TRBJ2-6	TGTGCCAGTAGGGGGGGGTCCGCTGGGGCCAACGTCCTGACTTTC	CASRGGSAGANVLTF
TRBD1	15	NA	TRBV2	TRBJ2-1	TGTGCCAGCAGTCGGGACAGGGGCGGCTACAATGAGCAGTTCTTC	CASSRDRGGYNEQFF
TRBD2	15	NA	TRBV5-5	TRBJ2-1	TGTGCCAGCAGCTTGGGGCTAGCGGTCTCCAATGAGCAGTTCTTC	CASSLGLAVSNEQFF
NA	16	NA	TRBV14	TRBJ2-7	TGTGCCAGCAGCCAAGGCTTGGGAGTGGTCCACCACGAGCAGTACTTC	CASSQGLGVVHHEQYF
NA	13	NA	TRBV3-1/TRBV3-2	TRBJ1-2	TGTGCCAGCAGCCAGGGGGCGGGCTATGGCTACACCTTC	CASSQGAGYGYTF
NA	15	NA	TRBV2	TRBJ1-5	TGTGCCAGCAGTGGGCCCGGGGGACCAAATCAGCCCCAGCATTTT	CASSGPGGPNQPQHF
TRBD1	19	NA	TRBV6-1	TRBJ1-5	TGTGCCAGCAGTGGACGATCGCAGGGGGCGTCTTGGGAATATCAGCCCCAGCATTTT	CASSGRSQGASWEYQPQHF
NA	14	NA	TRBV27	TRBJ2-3	TGTGCCAGCAGTTTGGACAGTAGCACAGATACGCAGTATTTT	CASSLDSSTDTQYF
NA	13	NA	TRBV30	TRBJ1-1	TGTGCCTGTCAACAGGTCATGAACACTGAAGCTTTCTTT	CACQQVMNTEAFF
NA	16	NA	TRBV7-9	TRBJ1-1	TGTGCCAGCAGCTCACAGGCCCTACAGGGGAACACTGAAGCTTTCTTT	CASSSQALQGNTEAFF
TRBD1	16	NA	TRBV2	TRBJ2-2	TGTGCCAGCACACCCTCCCCGGGACAGTTCACCGGGGAGCTGTTTTTT	CASTPSPGQFTGELFF